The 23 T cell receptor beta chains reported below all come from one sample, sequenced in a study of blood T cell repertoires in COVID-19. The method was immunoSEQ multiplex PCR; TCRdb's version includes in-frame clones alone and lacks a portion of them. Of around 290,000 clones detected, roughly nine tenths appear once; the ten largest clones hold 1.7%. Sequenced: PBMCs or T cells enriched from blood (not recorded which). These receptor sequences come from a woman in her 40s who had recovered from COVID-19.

As DNA, the CDR3 is TGTGCCAGCAGCTTAAATCGACAGGGGGTAGGGTATGGCTACACCTTC. Translating gives CASSLNRQGVGYGYTF. The chain recombines TRBV7-2 with TRBJ1-2, with 9 bases that match TRBD1. The V segment lost 2 bases and the J segment 5 bases; nucleotides outside the gene matches: 9. CDR1 is SGHTA and CDR2 is FQGNSA in the germline V gene. The CDR3 has 16 amino acids. The full variable domain, in which reference TRBV7-2 and TRBJ1-2 provide the parts outside the CDR3, is GAGVSQSPSNKVTEKGKDVELRCDPISGHTALYWYRQSLGQGLEFLIYFQGNSAPDKSGLPSDRFSAERTGGSVSTLTIQRTQQEDSAVYLCASSLNRQGVGYGYTFGSGTRLTVV.

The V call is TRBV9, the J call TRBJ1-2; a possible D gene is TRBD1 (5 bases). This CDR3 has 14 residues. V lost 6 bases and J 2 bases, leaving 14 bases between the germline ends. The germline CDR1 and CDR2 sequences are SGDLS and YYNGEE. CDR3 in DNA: TGTGCCAGCACCTTAGGTGACAGAAACTATGGCTACACCTTC. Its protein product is CASTLGDRNYGYTF.

CDR3 sequence reads: CATSIPVPQRLRFF. For the CDR3, the DNA is TGTGCCACCAGCATCCCGGTGCCCCAGCGCTTGCGATTCTTC. V gene TRBV15 combines with J gene TRBJ2-1; D gene uncertain. Germline assignment: CDR1 LNHNV and CDR2 YYDKDF (reference sequence). The CDR3 loop spans 14 amino acids. V was shortened by 4 bases and J by 16 bases, with 23 bases between the two germline ends.

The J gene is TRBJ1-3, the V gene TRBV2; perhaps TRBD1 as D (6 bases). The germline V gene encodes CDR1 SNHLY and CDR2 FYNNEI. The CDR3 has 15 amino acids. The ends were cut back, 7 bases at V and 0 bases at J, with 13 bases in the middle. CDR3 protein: CASTLWTVSGNTIYF. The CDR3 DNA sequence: TGTGCCAGCACCTTATGGACAGTCTCTGGAAACACCATATATTTT.

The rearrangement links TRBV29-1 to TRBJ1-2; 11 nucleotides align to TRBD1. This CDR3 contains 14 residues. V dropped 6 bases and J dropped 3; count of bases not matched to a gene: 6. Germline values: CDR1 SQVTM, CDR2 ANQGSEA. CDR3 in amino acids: CSVRDRGSDYGYTF. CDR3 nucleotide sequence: TGCAGCGTCCGGGACAGGGGGTCGGACTATGGCTACACCTTC.

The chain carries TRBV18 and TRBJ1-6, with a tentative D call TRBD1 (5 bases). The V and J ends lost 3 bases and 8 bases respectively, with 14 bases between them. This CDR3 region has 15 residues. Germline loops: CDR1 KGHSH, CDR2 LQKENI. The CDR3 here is CASSPTSARDSPLHF. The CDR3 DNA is TGTGCCAGCTCACCCACGAGCGCCAGGGATTCACCCCTCCACTTT.

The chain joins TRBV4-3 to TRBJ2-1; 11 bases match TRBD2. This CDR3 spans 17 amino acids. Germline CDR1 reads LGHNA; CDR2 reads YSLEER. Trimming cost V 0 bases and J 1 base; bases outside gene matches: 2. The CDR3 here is CASSQDRLAGSYNEQFF. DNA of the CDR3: TGCGCCAGCAGCCAAGATCGACTAGCGGGGTCCTACAATGAGCAGTTCTTC.

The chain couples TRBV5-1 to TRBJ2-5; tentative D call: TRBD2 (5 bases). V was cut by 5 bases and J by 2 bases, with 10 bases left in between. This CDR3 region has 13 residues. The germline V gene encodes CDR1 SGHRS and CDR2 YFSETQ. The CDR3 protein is CASSTTGQETQYF. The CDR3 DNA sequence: TGCGCCAGCAGTACGACGGGACAAGAGACCCAGTACTTC.

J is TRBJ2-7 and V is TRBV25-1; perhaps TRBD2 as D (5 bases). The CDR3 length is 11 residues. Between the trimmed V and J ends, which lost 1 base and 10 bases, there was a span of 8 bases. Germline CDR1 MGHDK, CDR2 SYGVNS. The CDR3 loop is CASSEFGVQYF. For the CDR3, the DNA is TGTGCCAGCAGTGAATTCGGGGTACAGTACTTC.

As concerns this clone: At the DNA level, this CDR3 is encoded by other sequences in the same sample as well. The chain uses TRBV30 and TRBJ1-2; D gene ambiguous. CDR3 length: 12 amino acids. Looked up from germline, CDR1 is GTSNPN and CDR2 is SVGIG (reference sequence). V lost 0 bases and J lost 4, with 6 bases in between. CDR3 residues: CAWSVEAYGYTF. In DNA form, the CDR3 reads TGTGCCTGGAGTGTAGAAGCCTATGGCTACACCTTC.

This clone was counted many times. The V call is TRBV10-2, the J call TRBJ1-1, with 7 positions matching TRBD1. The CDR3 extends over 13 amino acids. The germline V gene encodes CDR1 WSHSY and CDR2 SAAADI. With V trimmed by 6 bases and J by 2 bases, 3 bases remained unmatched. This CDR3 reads CASSGQDNTEAFF. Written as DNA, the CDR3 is TGCGCCAGCAGCGGACAGGACAACACTGAAGCTTTCTTT.

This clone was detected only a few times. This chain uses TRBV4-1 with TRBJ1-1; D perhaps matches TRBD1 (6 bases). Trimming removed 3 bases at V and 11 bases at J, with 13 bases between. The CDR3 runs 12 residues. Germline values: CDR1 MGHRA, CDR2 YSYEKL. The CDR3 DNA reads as TGCGCCAGCAGCCAGGGGGCAGACTCGGCTTTCTTT. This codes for CASSQGADSAFF.

CDR3 sequence reads: CASSLNNRGAFF. Written as DNA, the CDR3 is TGTGCCAGCAGCTTAAATAACAGGGGAGCTTTCTTT. This chain joins TRBV7-2 and TRBJ1-1, with 7 bases that match TRBD1. Germline V CDR1 and CDR2: SGHTA, FQGNSA. J was trimmed by 10 bases and V by 2 bases; bases with no gene match: 4. The CDR3 is made up of 12 amino acids.

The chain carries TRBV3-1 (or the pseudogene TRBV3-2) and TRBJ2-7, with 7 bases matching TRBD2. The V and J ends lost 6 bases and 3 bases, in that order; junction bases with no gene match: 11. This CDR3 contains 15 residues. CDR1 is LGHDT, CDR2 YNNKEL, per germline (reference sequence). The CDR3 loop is CASSHRLAVGYEQYF. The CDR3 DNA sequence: TGTGCCAGCAGTCACCGACTAGCAGTAGGCTACGAGCAGTACTTC.

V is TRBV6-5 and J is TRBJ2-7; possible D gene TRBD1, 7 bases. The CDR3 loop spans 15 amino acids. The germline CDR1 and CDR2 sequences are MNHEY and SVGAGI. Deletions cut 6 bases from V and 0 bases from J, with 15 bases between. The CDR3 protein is CASRKYQGGSYEQYF. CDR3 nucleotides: TGTGCCAGCAGAAAGTATCAGGGGGGCTCCTACGAGCAGTACTTC.

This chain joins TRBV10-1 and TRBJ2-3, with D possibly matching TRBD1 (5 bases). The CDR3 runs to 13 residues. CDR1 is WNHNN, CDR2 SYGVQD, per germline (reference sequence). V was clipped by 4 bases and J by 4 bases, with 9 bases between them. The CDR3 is CASSGQFADTQYF. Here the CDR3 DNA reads TGCGCCAGCAGTGGACAGTTTGCAGATACGCAGTATTTT.

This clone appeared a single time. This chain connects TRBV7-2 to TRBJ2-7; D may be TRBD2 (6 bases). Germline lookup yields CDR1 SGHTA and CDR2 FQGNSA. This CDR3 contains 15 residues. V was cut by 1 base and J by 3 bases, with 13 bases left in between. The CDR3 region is CASSLGLPGSYEQYF. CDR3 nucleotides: TGTGCCAGCAGCTTAGGACTTCCCGGGAGCTACGAGCAGTACTTC.

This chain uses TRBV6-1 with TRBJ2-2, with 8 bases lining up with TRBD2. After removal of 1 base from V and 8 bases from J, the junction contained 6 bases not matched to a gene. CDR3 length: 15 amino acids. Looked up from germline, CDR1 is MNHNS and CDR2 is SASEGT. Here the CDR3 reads CASSEGAGVWGELFF. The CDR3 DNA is TGTGCCAGCAGTGAAGGAGCGGGAGTATGGGGGGAGCTGTTTTTT.

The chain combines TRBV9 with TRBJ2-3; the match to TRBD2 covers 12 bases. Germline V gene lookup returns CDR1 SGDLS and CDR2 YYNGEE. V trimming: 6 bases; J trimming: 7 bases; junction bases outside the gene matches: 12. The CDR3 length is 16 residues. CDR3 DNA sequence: TGTGCCAGCAACCGACCCCTAGCGGGGGGGATACATACGCAGTATTTT. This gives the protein CASNRPLAGGIHTQYF.

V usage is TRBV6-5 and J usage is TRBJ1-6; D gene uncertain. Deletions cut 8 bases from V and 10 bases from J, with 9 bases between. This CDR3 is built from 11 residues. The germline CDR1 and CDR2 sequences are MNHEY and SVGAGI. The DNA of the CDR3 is TGTGCCAGCCGGGAGGGCTCACCCCTCCACTTT. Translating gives CASREGSPLHF.

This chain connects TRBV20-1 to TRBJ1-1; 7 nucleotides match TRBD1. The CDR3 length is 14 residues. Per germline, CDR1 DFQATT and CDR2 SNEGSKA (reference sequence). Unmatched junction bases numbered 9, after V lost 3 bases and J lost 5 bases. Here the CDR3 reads CSASQAGGWTEAFF. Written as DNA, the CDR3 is TGCAGTGCTAGTCAGGCAGGGGGATGGACTGAAGCTTTCTTT.

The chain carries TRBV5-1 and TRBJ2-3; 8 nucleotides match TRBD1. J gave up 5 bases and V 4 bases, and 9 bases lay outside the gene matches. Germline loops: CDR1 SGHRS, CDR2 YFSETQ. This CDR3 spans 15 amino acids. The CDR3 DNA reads TGCGCCAGCAGCCCCCGGGACAGGAGAGAAGATACGCAGTATTTT. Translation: CASSPRDRREDTQYF.

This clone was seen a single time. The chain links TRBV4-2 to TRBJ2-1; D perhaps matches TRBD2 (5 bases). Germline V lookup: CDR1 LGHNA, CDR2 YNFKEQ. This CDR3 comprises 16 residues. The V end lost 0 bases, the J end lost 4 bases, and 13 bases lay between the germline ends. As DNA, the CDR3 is TGTGCCAGCAGCCAAGAAGGGCTAGCCCCATACAATGAGCAGTTCTTC. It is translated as CASSQEGLAPYNEQFF.